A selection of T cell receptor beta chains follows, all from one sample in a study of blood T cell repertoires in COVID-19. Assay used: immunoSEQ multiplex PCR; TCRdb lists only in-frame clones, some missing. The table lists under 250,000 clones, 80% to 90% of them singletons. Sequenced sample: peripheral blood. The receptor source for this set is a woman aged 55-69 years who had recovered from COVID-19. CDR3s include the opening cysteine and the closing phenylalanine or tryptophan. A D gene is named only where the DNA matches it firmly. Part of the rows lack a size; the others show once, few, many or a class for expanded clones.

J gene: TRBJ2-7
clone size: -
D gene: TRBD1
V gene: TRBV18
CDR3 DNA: TGTGCCAGCTCACCCTCGGACAGGCCAACCTACGAGCAGTACTTC
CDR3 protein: CASSPSDRPTYEQYF

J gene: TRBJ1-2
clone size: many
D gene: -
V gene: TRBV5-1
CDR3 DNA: TGCGCCAGCAGCTTGGGTTTTGGGGGCCGCAAGGGCTATGGCTACACCTTC
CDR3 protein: CASSLGFGGRKGYGYTF

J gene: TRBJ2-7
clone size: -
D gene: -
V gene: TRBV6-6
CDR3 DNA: TGTGCCAGTCACGGGGGTAACGAGCAGTACTTC
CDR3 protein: CASHGGNEQYF

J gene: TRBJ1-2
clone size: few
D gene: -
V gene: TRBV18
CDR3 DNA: TGTGCCAGCTCACCTTTTGACAGGACCTATGGCTACACCTTC
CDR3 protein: CASSPFDRTYGYTF

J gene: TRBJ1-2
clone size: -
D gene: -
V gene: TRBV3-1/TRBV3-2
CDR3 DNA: TGTGCCAGCAGCCTACCGGGACACAACTATGGCTACACCTTC
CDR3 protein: CASSLPGHNYGYTF

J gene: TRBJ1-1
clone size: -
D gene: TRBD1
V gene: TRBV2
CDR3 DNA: TGTGCCAGCAGGAGTGACCAGGGGGGCACTGAAGCTTTCTTT
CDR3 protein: CASRSDQGGTEAFF

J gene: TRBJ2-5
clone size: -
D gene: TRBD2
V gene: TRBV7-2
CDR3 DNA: TGTGCCAGCAGCTCCCAACTAGCGGGGGGAGAGACCCAGTACTTC
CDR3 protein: CASSSQLAGGETQYF

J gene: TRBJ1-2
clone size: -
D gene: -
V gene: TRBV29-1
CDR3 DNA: TGCAGGCCTGCCGGGGTAGCTAACTATGGCTACACCTTC
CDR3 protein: CRPAGVANYGYTF

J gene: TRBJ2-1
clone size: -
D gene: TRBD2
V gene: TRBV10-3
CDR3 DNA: TGTGCCATCAGTGGCGGGGGGCCCCTGAACAATGAGCAGTTCTTC
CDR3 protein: CAISGGGPLNNEQFF

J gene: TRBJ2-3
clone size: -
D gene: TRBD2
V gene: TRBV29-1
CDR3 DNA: TGCAGCGTTGAGCAGACTAGCGGGGGGGCGGCAGATACGCAGTATTTT
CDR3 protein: CSVEQTSGGAADTQYF

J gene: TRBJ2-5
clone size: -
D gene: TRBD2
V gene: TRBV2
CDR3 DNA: TGTGCCAGCAGTGGACTAGCGGGGGGAGAGACCCAGTACTTC
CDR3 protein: CASSGLAGGETQYF

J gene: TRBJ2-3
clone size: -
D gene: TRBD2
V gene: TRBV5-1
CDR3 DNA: TGCGCCAGCAGCCTGACTAGCGGGGGACGCACAGATACGCAGTATTTT
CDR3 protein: CASSLTSGGRTDTQYF

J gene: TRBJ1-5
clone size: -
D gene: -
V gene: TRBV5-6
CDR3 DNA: TGTGCCAGCAGCTTGGGTTCAGGGGAACAGCCCCAGCATTTT
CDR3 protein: CASSLGSGEQPQHF

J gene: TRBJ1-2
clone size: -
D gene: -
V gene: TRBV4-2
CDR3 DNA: TGTGCCAGCAGCCAAGATGGCAGCGACTATGGCTACACCTTC
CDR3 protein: CASSQDGSDYGYTF

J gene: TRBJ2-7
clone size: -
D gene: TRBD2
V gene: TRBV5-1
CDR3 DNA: TGCGCCAGCAGCAGCGGGACTAGCTCCTACGAGCAGTACTTC
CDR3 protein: CASSSGTSSYEQYF

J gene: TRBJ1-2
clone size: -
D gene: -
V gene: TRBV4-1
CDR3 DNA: TGCGCCAGCAGCCAAGTTACAGGTGAATCCTATGGCTACACCTTC
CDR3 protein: CASSQVTGESYGYTF